The clone carrying this T cell receptor (beta chain) has just a few counts. What it binds is not known. This specimen includes other DNA sequences encoding the same CDR3. The ends lost 7 bases at V and 3 bases at J; junction bases unmatched: 5. Germline V CDR1 and CDR2: SQVTM, ANQGSEA. The CDR3 extends over 12 amino acids. This sample was taken from a study of CD8+ T cells in alopecia areata. As the sequencing template, cDNA was produced by extracting RNA and reverse transcribing it. Assay used: immunoSEQ multiplex PCR; TCRdb lists only in-frame clones, some missing. The sample holds roughly 250,000 clones; roughly two thirds are singletons and the top ten take about 1.3%. Broader study findings: Sequencing of scalp samples also includes resident alphabeta T cells from normal skin.

T lymphocytes (CD4+ and CD8+) were sorted from PBMCs. Sequencing used CD4+ T cells sorted from blood, obtained at week 0. The chain is built from TRBV29-1 and TRBJ2-5; 7 bases agree with TRBD1. The clonotype was recovered from a human donor with alopecia areata. The CDR3 DNA is TGCAGCGGCCTCACAGGGGAAGAGACCCAGTACTTC. As protein: CSGLTGEETQYF.